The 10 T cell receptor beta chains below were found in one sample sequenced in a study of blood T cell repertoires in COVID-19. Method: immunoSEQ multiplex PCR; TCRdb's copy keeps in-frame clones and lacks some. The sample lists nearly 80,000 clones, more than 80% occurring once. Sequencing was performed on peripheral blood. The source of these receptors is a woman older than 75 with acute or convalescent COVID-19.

This CDR3 reads CASSQIGSGVTPLHF. CDR3 coding DNA: TGTGCCAGCAGCCAAATAGGGAGCGGAGTCACACCCCTCCACTTT. The chain combines TRBV3-1 (or the pseudogene TRBV3-2) with TRBJ1-6; no reliable D call. V lost 2 bases, J lost 11 bases, and 16 bases lay in between. The CDR3 consists of 15 residues. Germline V gives CDR1 LGHDT, CDR2 YNNKEL (reference sequence).

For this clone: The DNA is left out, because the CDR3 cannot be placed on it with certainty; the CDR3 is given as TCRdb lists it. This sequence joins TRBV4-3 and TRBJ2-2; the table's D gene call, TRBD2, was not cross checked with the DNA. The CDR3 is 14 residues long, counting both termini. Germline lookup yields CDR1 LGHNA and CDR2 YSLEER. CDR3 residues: CASSQDFGAGELFF.

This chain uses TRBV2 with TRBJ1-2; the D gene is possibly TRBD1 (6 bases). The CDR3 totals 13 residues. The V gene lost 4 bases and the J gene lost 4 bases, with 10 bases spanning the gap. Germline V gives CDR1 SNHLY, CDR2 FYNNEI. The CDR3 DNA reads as TGTGCCAGCAGTGCGGACAGAACCTATGGCTACACCTTC. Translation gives CASSADRTYGYTF.

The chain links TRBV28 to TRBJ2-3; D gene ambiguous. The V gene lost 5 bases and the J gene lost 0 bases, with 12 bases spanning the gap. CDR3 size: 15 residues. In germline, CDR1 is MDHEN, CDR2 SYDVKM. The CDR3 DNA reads TGTGCCAGCAGTGCCACCGGGTTTAGCACAGATACGCAGTATTTT. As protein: CASSATGFSTDTQYF. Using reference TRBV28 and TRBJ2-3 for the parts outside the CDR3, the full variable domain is DVKVTQSSRYLVKRTGEKVFLECVQDMDHENMFWYRQDPGLGLRLIYFSYDVKMKEKGDIPEGYSVSREKKERFSLILESASTNQTSMYLCASSATGFSTDTQYFGPGTRLTVL.

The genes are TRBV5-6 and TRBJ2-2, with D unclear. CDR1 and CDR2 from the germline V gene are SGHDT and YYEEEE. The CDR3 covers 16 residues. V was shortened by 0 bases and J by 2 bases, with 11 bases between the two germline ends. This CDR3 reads CASSLEVGQNTGELFF. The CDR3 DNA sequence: TGTGCCAGCAGCTTGGAAGTTGGGCAAAACACCGGGGAGCTGTTTTTT.

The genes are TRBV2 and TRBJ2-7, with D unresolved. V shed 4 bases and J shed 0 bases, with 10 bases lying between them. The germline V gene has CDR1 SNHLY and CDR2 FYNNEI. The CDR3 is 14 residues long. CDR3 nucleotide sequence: TGTGCCAGCAGTGGGCGGCCTAGCTCCTACGAGCAGTACTTC. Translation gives CASSGRPSSYEQYF.

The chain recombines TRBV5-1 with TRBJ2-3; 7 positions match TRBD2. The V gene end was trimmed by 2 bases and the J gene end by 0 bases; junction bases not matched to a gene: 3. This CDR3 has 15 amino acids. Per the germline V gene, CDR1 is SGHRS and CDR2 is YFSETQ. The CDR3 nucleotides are TGCGCCAGCAGCTTACTAGCGTCTAGCACAGATACGCAGTATTTT. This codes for CASSLLASSTDTQYF.

CDR3 DNA: TGTGCCAGCAGTTTACTAGACTATGGCTACACCTTC. It codes for CASSLLDYGYTF. The chain combines TRBV28 with TRBJ1-2, with no clear D. V shed 2 bases and J shed 3 bases, with 4 bases lying between them. CDR1 and CDR2 from the germline V gene are MDHEN and SYDVKM. The CDR3 covers 12 residues.

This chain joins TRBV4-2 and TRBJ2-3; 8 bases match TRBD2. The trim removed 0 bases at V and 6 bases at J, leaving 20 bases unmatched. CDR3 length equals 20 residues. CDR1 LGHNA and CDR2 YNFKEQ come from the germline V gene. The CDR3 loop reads CASSQDGGGVLAELLDTQYF. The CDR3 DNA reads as TGTGCCAGCAGCCAAGACGGGGGTGGGGTACTAGCGGAGCTGCTTGATACGCAGTATTTT.

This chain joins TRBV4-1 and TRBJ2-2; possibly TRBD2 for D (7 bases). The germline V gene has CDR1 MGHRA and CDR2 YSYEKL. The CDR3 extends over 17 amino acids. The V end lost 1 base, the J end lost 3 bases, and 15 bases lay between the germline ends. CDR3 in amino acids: CASSQVHGGRDTGELFF. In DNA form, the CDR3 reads TGCGCCAGCAGCCAAGTCCACGGGGGGCGGGACACCGGGGAGCTGTTTTTT.